These 7 T cell receptor beta chains came from one sample sequenced in a study of CD8 T cells in ankylosing spondylitis. Study observations and caveats: Made up of about eight highly homologous variants, a TCR beta motif appeared characteristic of ankylosing spondylitis blood.

TCRdb reanalysed the 5' RACE reads using MiXCR and keeps one entry per CDR3 protein. The sample yields a few hundred thousand distinct CDR3 sequences, roughly a sixth seen once. Antigens of these TCRs are unknown. The sample comprised blood, either unsorted or a sorted T cell fraction (not recorded which). These receptors came from a male donor with ankylosing spondylitis.

This clonotype was counted ten times or more. The chain uses TRBV12-3 or TRBV12-4 and TRBJ1-1; maybe TRBD1 (5 bases). The V and J ends lost 1 base and 3 bases respectively, with 12 bases between them. The length of the CDR3 is 15 residues. This chain's CDR3 is CASSLGGVAYTEAFF. Written as DNA, the CDR3 is TGTGCCAGCAGTTTAGGGGGGGTTGCTTACACTGAAGCTTTCTTT.

This clonotype showed up just once. The chain has TRBV7-3 and TRBJ2-3, with 9 bases that match TRBD2. There are 14 residues in the CDR3. V dropped 5 bases and J dropped 6; count of bases not matched to a gene: 6. Germline assignment: CDR1 SGHTA and CDR2 FQGTGA. The CDR3 nucleotides are TGTGCCAGCAGCCCGCGGGGGGGCCTTGATACGCAGTATTTT. It yields the protein CASSPRGGLDTQYF.

V and J are TRBV18 and TRBJ2-2; no firm D call. Germline assignment: CDR1 KGHSH and CDR2 LQKENI. The V gene lost 3 bases and the J gene lost 4 bases, with 15 bases spanning the gap. The CDR3 runs 16 residues. CDR3 nucleotides: TGTGCCAGCTCACCGACACAGCTAGGGTCCACCGGGGAGCTGTTTTTT. Its translation: CASSPTQLGSTGELFF.

The table lists this clonotype with many counts. The V gene is TRBV20-1, the J gene TRBJ1-1, with TRBD1 matching 9 bases. Trimming at V came to 3 bases and at J to 8 bases, leaving 4 bases not matched to a gene. Germline assignment: CDR1 DFQATT and CDR2 SNEGSKA (reference sequence). The CDR3 has 12 amino acids. DNA of the CDR3: TGCAGTGCTAGTAGAACAGGGGGCGAAGCTTTCTTT. It translates to CSASRTGGEAFF.

The V and J genes are TRBV3-1 and TRBJ1-4; possible D gene TRBD1, 5 bases. This CDR3 contains 15 residues. V lost 5 bases and J 3 bases, leaving 13 bases between the germline ends. CDR1 is LGHDT and CDR2 is YNNKEL in the germline V gene (reference sequence). The DNA of the CDR3 is TGTGCCAGCAGCTATCTCCGGGGGGCTAATGAAAAACTGTTTTTT. It encodes CASSYLRGANEKLFF.

In its sample, this clonotype was seen a few times. The gene calls are TRBV4-3 and TRBJ2-2; 15 nucleotides agree with TRBD2. CDR3 length equals 18 residues. With 1 base clipped from V and 0 bases from J, the junction kept 0 bases outside the gene matches. Germline CDR1 reads LGHNA; CDR2 reads YSLEER. The CDR3 loop is CASSQGTSGRANTGELFF. CDR3 coding DNA: TGCGCCAGCAGCCAAGGGACTAGCGGGAGGGCGAACACCGGGGAGCTGTTTTTT.

The chain combines TRBV9 with TRBJ2-1; 10 bases fit TRBD1. Trimming took 4 bases from V and 7 from J; bases not matched to a gene: 5. The CDR3 is 14 amino acids. Germline V gives CDR1 SGDLS, CDR2 YYNGEE. This CDR3 is CASSPGQGPNEQFF. In DNA form, the CDR3 reads TGTGCCAGCAGCCCGGGACAGGGGCCGAATGAGCAGTTCTTC.